The 27 T cell receptor beta chains presented below share a single source sample, sequenced in a study of T cells in Graves' hyperthyroidism and ophthalmopathy (dated by TCRdb to 2018 to 2020). The library was produced with multiplex PCR. These reads were obtained on an Illumina HiSeq 2000. Amplification of TCR beta CDR3 regions was carried out from RNA transcripts. For the first round of RT-PCR on the TCR CDR3, the HTBI primer set was used together with the Qiagen OneStep RT-PCR kit. The public sequencing data were trimmed at Q25 with fastp and processed into clonotypes with MiXCR by TCRdb, which kept only in-frame beta chains. Rows are combined by CDR3 protein, so each entry shows the most common genes and DNA. The sample contains over 650,000 distinct CDR3 sequences, approximately 42% of them found a single time. Together, the top ten hold approximately 6.8% of the sample. Source material: peripheral blood or thyroid tissue (not recorded which). These TCRs come from an adult man with Graves' disease, either hyperthyroidism or ophthalmopathy (not recorded which).

As concerns this clonotype: Possible read error: a much larger clone is one base away. The conserved phenylalanine or tryptophan is not found at the CDR3 terminus, so this likely reflects a read error. J is TRBJ1-1 and V is TRBV6-1, with 8 bases fitting TRBD1. V shed 6 bases, J shed 4 bases, and the junction held 10 bases outside the gene matches. The CDR3 consists of 15 residues. Germline CDR1 is MNHNS and CDR2 is SASEGT. CDR3 amino acids: CASRSGQGKGTEAFL. CDR3 in DNA: TGTGCCAGCAGGTCAGGACAGGGTAAGGGCACTGAAGCTTTCCTT.

The V call is TRBV6-5, the J call TRBJ2-7, with TRBD2 matching 12 bases. CDR1 MNHEY and CDR2 SVGAGI come from the germline V gene. V lost 4 bases and J lost 5; bases outside the gene matches: 9. The length of the CDR3 is 16 residues. The CDR3 is CASSFRLAGAGDEQYF. CDR3 bases: TGTGCCAGCAGTTTCAGACTAGCGGGAGCGGGCGACGAGCAGTACTTC.

The chain carries TRBV6-1 and TRBJ1-3, with D maybe TRBD1 (5 bases). The V end was cut by 6 bases, the J end by 1 base, with 13 bases between. CDR1 is MNHNS, CDR2 SASEGT, per germline. CDR3 length: 15 amino acids. CDR3: CASRPVGASGNTIYF. The CDR3 nucleotides are TGTGCCAGCAGACCAGTAGGGGCTTCTGGAAACACCATATATTTT.

V is TRBV4-1 and J is TRBJ2-7; the D is unclear. CDR1 is MGHRA and CDR2 is YSYEKL in the germline V gene. V was cut by 0 bases and J by 3 bases, with 9 bases left in between. The CDR3 length is 14 residues. The CDR3: CASSQEYSYYEQYF. In nucleotides, the CDR3 is TGCGCCAGCAGCCAAGAGTACAGCTACTACGAGCAGTACTTC.

At least ten counts were recorded for this clonotype. The chain is built from TRBV2 and TRBJ2-2, with no clear D. This CDR3 comprises 15 residues. The germline CDR1 and CDR2 sequences are SNHLY and FYNNEI. V lost 2 bases, J lost 10 bases, and 17 bases lay in between. The CDR3 loop reads CASSERPVPPVELFF. CDR3 bases: TGTGCCAGCAGTGAACGACCGGTACCTCCAGTGGAGCTGTTTTTT.

Of note for this clonotype: An end of the junction differs from the germline gene, which may be a read error. The rearrangement links TRBV24-1 to TRBJ2-7, with D tentatively TRBD1 (6 bases). CDR1 and CDR2 from the germline V gene are KGHDR and SFDVKD. This CDR3 has 18 amino acids. The CDR3 protein is CASSLPPSTGFRPYEQYF. In nucleotides, the CDR3 is TGTGCCAGCAGTTTGCCCCCCTCAACAGGGTTTCGCCCCTACGAGCAGTACTTC.

This clonotype was found many times. The V call is TRBV2, the J call TRBJ2-5; D possibly corresponds to TRBD1 (5 bases). The CDR3 spans 13 residues. Germline values: CDR1 SNHLY, CDR2 FYNNEI. Trimming took off 8 bases at V and 5 bases at J, with 15 bases between the two ends. CDR3: CASSAQAWETQYF. The CDR3 DNA sequence: TGTGCCAGCTCAGCACAGGCGTGGGAGACCCAGTACTTC.

This clonotype was observed many times. The rearrangement uses TRBV5-1 and TRBJ2-5, with D possibly being TRBD2 (6 bases). The CDR3 is made up of 15 amino acids. Germline CDR1 and CDR2: SGHRS and YFSETQ. Trimming stripped 1 base from V and 5 bases from J, with 15 bases between. The CDR3 DNA reads TGCGCCAGCAGCTTGTTCGGGAGTAACGGCGAGACCCAGTACTTC. Encoded protein: CASSLFGSNGETQYF.

The table lists this clonotype with a few counts. This chain connects TRBV7-2 to TRBJ1-1, with no clear D. Trimming cost V 6 bases and J 0 bases, with 8 bases left between them. This CDR3 is 13 amino acids long. Germline lookup yields CDR1 SGHTA and CDR2 FQGNSA. The CDR3 reads CASRYQMNTEAFF. The CDR3 DNA follows: TGTGCCAGCAGATACCAAATGAACACTGAAGCTTTCTTT.

The chain joins TRBV12-3 or TRBV12-4 to TRBJ2-5; unclear D gene. Trimming pared 5 bases from V and 2 bases from J, leaving 12 bases between. The CDR3 totals 14 residues. The CDR3 region has the DNA TGTGCCAGCAGTCAAAATAGGGTTCAAGAGACCCAGTACTTC. Translating gives CASSQNRVQETQYF.

J is TRBJ1-4 and V is TRBV10-3, with 12 bases matching TRBD1. The trim removed 6 bases at V and 7 bases at J, leaving 9 bases unmatched. Germline CDR1 is ENHRY and CDR2 is SYGVKD. The CDR3 spans 16 residues. The CDR3: CAISTGTGGGSEKLFF. The CDR3 DNA follows: TGTGCCATCAGCACCGGGACAGGGGGCGGAAGTGAAAAACTGTTTTTT.

The rearrangement links TRBV7-9 to TRBJ2-6; 9 bases match TRBD2. Looked up from germline, CDR1 is SEHNR and CDR2 is FQNEAQ (reference sequence). This CDR3 contains 18 residues. The V segment lost 5 bases and the J segment 0 bases; nucleotides outside the gene matches: 8. CDR3 residues: CASSALRGGVSGANVLTF. The CDR3 bases are TGTGCCAGCAGCGCCTTACGCGGGGGGGTCTCTGGGGCCAACGTCCTGACTTTC. The full variable domain, its missing parts supplied by reference TRBV7-9 and TRBJ2-6, is DTGVSQNPRHKITKRGQNVTFRCDPISEHNRLYWYRQTLGQGPEFLTYFQNEAQLEKSRLLSDRFSAERPKGSFSTLEIQRTEQGDSAMYLCASSALRGGVSGANVLTFGAGSRLTVL.

This clonotype was seen more than once but under ten times. This chain's CDR3 is CASRETGYNSPLHF. DNA of the CDR3: TGTGCCAGCAGGGAGACAGGCTATAATTCACCCCTCCACTTT. The rearrangement links TRBV12-3 or TRBV12-4 to TRBJ1-6; D might be TRBD1 (6 bases). The CDR3 totals 14 residues. Trimming removed 6 bases from V and 3 bases from J, with 9 bases in between.

This clonotype was picked up a small number of times. V and J are TRBV25-1 and TRBJ1-2; D perhaps matches TRBD1 (5 bases). Germline V gene sequence: CDR1 MGHDK, CDR2 SYGVNS. The CDR3 is made up of 14 amino acids. V lost 2 bases, J lost 4 bases, and 11 bases lay in between. DNA for the CDR3: TGTGCCAGCAGTGAACGGGCGGGACTCTATGGCTACACCTTC. The encoded protein is CASSERAGLYGYTF.

This clonotype showed up just a few times. V is TRBV12-3 or TRBV12-4 and J is TRBJ2-7; D is possibly TRBD1 or TRBD2 (5 bases each). The V and J ends lost 5 bases and 7 bases respectively, with 12 bases between them. The CDR3 runs 12 residues. CDR3 DNA: TGTGCCAGCAGTCAGGGACCACGGGAGCAGTACTTC. Encoded protein: CASSQGPREQYF.

This clonotype has only a few counts. V is TRBV2 and J is TRBJ1-4; D call uncertain. Germline-derived CDR1 and CDR2 are SNHLY and FYNNEI. CDR3 length equals 14 residues. V was trimmed by 3 bases and J by 7 bases, leaving 12 bases between them. The CDR3 is CASSDGPNTEKLFF. The CDR3, as DNA: TGTGCCAGCAGTGATGGGCCTAACACTGAAAAACTGTTTTTT.

This clonotype showed up many times. The chain employs TRBV20-1 and TRBJ1-1; 7 bases match TRBD1. The CDR3 loop spans 17 amino acids. The germline V gene has CDR1 DFQATT and CDR2 SNEGSKA (reference sequence). With V trimmed by 0 bases and J by 0 bases, 10 bases remained unmatched. CDR3 in DNA: TGCAGTGCTAGAGATGGACGGACAGGAGCATTGAACACTGAAGCTTTCTTT. As protein: CSARDGRTGALNTEAFF.

The chain is built from TRBV9 and TRBJ1-1; the D is unclear. CDR3 size: 14 residues. V lost 1 base and J lost 1, with 8 bases in between. CDR1 SGDLS and CDR2 YYNGEE come from the germline V gene. Here the CDR3 DNA reads TGTGCCAGCAGCGTAAATTCGGGGAACACTGAAGCTTTCTTT. This codes for CASSVNSGNTEAFF.

Only a few counts were recorded for this clonotype. V and J are TRBV7-2 and TRBJ2-7; TRBD2 matches 8 bases. The CDR3 length is 15 residues. From germline, CDR1 is SGHTA and CDR2 FQGNSA. Trimming at V came to 2 bases and at J to 2 bases, leaving 5 bases not matched to a gene. As DNA, the CDR3 is TGTGCCAGCAGCTTAACTAGCGGATATACCTACGAGCAGTACTTC. Amino acids: CASSLTSGYTYEQYF.

This clonotype was detected only a few times. This chain links TRBV9 with TRBJ1-4; 10 bases map to TRBD1. J lost 7 bases, V lost 4 bases, and 4 bases had no gene match. The CDR3 is 14 amino acids. Germline V gene data show CDR1 as SGDLS and CDR2 as YYNGEE. For the CDR3, the DNA is TGTGCCAGCAGCCCCCGGACAGGGGGTGAAAAACTGTTTTTT. Translating it yields CASSPRTGGEKLFF.

This clonotype was recorded at least ten times. V usage is TRBV29-1 and J usage is TRBJ1-1, with 9 bases that match TRBD1. The germline V gene has CDR1 SQVTM and CDR2 ANQGSEA. V was clipped by 5 bases and J by 10 bases; unmatched bases: 8. The CDR3 runs to 12 residues. The CDR3 DNA reads TGCAGCGTTATTCGACAGGGGGTGGTAGCTTTCTTT. Encoded protein: CSVIRQGVVAFF.

The V gene is TRBV19, the J gene TRBJ2-5; D gene uncertain. The CDR3 covers 12 residues. Looked up from germline, CDR1 is LNHDA and CDR2 is SQIVND (reference sequence). The V and J ends lost 5 bases and 5 bases respectively, with 9 bases between them. CDR3 nucleotides: TGTGCCAGTAGTGATGGGTGGGAGACCCAGTACTTC. It specifies CASSDGWETQYF.

The chain links TRBV7-6 to TRBJ2-2, with 7 bases identical to TRBD2. Germline CDR1 is SGHVS and CDR2 is FNYEAQ. Losses at the gene ends were 5 bases for V and 5 bases for J; bases not matched to a gene: 11. This CDR3 comprises 16 residues. This chain's CDR3 is CASSAGASGRTGELFF. In nucleotides, the CDR3 is TGTGCCAGCAGCGCTGGCGCTAGCGGTCGGACCGGGGAGCTGTTTTTT.

This clonotype was counted many times. The V gene is TRBV2, the J gene TRBJ1-5; 7 nucleotides match TRBD1. The ends lost 7 bases at V and 6 bases at J; junction bases unmatched: 6. The CDR3 runs 13 residues. Germline V gene lookup returns CDR1 SNHLY and CDR2 FYNNEI. The CDR3 DNA is TGTGCCAGCACCGCAGGGGGATCTCAGCCCCAGCATTTT. The encoded protein is CASTAGGSQPQHF.

This clonotype has a handful of counts. The CDR3 reads CSVLLTYEQYF. The CDR3 DNA is TGCAGCGTTCTCCTAACCTACGAGCAGTACTTC. The genes are TRBV29-1 and TRBJ2-7; D not resolved. CDR1 is SQVTM and CDR2 is ANQGSEA in the germline V gene. V shed 5 bases and J shed 2 bases, with 7 bases lying between them. The CDR3 is 11 residues long.

The sample holds many counts of this clonotype. V is TRBV10-2 and J is TRBJ1-5; D ambiguous. Per the germline V gene, CDR1 is WSHSY and CDR2 is SAAADI. Trimming left V 7 bases short and J 0 bases short, with 7 bases between. The CDR3 runs to 13 residues. The CDR3 region has the DNA TGCGCCAGCAAGGAGAATAGCAATCAGCCCCAGCATTTT. Amino acid sequence: CASKENSNQPQHF.

The table lists this clonotype with many counts. The J gene is TRBJ1-2, the V gene TRBV24-1; D not certain. Germline assignment: CDR1 KGHDR and CDR2 SFDVKD. V lost 6 bases and J lost 4, with 8 bases in between. The CDR3 spans 12 residues. CDR3 residues: CATSPGSYGYTF. As DNA, the CDR3 is TGTGCCACCAGTCCGGGATCCTATGGCTACACCTTC.